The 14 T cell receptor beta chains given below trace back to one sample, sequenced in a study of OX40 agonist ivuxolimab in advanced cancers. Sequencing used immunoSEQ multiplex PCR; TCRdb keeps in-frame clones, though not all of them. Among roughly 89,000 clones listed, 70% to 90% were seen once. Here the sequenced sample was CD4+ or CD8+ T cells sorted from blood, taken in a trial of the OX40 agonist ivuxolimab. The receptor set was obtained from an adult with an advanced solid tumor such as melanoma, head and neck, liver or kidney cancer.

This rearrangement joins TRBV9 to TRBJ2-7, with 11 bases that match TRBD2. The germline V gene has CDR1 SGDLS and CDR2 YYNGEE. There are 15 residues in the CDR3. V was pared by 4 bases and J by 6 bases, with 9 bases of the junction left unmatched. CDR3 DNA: TGTGCCAGCAGCCCCCGACTAGCGGGAATCGGCGAGCAGTACTTC. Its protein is CASSPRLAGIGEQYF.

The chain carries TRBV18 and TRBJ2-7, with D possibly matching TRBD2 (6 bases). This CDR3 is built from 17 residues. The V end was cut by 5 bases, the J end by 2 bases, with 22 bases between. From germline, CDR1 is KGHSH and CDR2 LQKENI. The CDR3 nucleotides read TGTGCCAGCTCAAAATACTCGGACGGCGGCGGGACCTACGAGCAGTACTTC. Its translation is CASSKYSDGGGTYEQYF.

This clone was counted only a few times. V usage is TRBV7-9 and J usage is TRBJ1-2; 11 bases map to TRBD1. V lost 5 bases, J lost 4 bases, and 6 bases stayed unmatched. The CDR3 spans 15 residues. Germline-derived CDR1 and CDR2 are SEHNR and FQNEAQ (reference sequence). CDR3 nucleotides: TGTGCCAGCAGCCCCCGGGACAGGGGGGTCTATGGCTACACCTTC. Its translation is CASSPRDRGVYGYTF.

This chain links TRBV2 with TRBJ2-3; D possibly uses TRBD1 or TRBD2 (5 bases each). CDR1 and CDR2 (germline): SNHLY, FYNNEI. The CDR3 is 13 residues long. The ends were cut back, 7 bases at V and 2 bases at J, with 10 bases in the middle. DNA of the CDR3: TGTGCCAGCACCGAGGGACCCACAGATACGCAGTATTTT. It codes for CASTEGPTDTQYF. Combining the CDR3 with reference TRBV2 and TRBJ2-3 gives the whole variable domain EPEVTQTPSHQVTQMGQEVILRCVPISNHLYFYWYRQILGQKVEFLVSFYNNEISEKSEIFDDQFSVERPDGSNFTLKIRSTKLEDSAMYFCASTEGPTDTQYFGPGTRLTVL.

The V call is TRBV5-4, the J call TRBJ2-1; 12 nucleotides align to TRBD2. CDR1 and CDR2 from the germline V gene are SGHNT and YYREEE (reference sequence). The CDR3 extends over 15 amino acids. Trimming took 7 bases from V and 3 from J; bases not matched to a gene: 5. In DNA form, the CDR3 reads TGTGCCAGCGGGACTAGCGGGCCCAGCTACAATGAGCAGTTCTTC. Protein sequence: CASGTSGPSYNEQFF.

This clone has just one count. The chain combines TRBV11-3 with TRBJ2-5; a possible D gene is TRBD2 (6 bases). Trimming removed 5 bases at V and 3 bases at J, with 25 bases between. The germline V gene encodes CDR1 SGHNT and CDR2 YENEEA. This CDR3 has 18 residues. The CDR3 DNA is TGTGCCAGCAGCCTGTGGGGAAGGAGGGCCCGGGTAAAAGAGACCCAGTACTTC. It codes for CASSLWGRRARVKETQYF.

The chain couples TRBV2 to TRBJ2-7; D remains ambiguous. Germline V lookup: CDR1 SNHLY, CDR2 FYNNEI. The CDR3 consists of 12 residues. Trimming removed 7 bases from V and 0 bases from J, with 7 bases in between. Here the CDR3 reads CASTISSYEQYF. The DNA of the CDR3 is TGTGCCAGCACTATAAGCTCCTACGAGCAGTACTTC.

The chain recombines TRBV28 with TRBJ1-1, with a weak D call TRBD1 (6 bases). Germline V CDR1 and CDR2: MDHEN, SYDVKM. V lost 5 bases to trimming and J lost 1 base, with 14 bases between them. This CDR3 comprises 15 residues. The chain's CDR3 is CASSIPPGANTEAFF. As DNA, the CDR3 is TGTGCCAGCAGTATCCCCCCGGGGGCGAACACTGAAGCTTTCTTT.

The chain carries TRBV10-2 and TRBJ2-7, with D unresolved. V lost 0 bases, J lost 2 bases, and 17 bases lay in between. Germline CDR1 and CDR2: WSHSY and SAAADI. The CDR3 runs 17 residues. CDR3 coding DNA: TGCGCCAGCAGTGAGTCGGAAAGAACCTGGGAAACCTACGAGCAGTACTTC. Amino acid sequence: CASSESERTWETYEQYF.

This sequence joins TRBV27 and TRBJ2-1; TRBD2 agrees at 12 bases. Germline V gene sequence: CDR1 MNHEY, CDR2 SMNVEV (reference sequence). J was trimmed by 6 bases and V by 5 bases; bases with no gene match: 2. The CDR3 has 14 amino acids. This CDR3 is CASSLAGGPNEQFF. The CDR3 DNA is TGTGCCAGCAGTCTAGCGGGAGGGCCCAATGAGCAGTTCTTC.

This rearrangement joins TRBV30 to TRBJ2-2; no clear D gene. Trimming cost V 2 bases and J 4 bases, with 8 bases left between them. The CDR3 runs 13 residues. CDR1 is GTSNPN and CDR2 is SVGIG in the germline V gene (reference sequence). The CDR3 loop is CAWSWAGTGELFF. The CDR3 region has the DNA TGTGCCTGGAGTTGGGCAGGCACCGGGGAGCTGTTTTTT.

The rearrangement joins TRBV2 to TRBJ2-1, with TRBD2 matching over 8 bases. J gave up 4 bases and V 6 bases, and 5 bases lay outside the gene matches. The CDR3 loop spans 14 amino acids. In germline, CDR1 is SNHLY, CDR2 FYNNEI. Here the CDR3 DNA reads TGTGCCAGCAGGCCGGGACTAGGATACAATGAGCAGTTCTTC. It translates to CASRPGLGYNEQFF.

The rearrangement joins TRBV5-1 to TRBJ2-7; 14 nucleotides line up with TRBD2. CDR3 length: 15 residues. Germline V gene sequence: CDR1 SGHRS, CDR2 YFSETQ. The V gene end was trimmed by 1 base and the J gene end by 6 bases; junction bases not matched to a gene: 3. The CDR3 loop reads CASSLSGLAGAEQYF. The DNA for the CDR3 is TGCGCCAGCAGCTTGTCGGGACTAGCGGGAGCCGAGCAGTACTTC.

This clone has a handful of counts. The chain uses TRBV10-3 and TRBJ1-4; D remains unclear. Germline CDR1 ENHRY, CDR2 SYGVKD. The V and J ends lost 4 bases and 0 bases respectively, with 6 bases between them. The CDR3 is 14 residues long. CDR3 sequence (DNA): TGTGCCATCAGTGCCGCTGCAACTAATGAAAAACTGTTTTTT. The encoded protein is CAISAAATNEKLFF.